Following are 14 T cell receptor beta chains from one sample sequenced in a study of beta chain features in type 1 diabetes. Expressed TCRB transcripts were sequenced because the isolated RNA had all been reverse transcribed beforehand. Sequencing used immunoSEQ multiplex PCR; TCRdb keeps in-frame clones, though not all of them. In the table there are some 140,000 clones, 9% to 9.5% of which are singletons. Input material: central memory CD4+ T cells from blood. These receptors came from a man aged 18 to 35 in good health.

V usage is TRBV18 and J usage is TRBJ2-1; 11 nucleotides agree with TRBD1. Germline CDR1 reads KGHSH; CDR2 reads LQKENI. With 8 bases clipped from V and 7 bases from J, the junction kept 4 bases outside the gene matches. The CDR3 totals 13 residues. CDR3 DNA: TGTGCCAGCCGAGGACAGGGGGCGAATGAGCAGTTCTTC. It encodes CASRGQGANEQFF.

The genes are TRBV7-2 and TRBJ2-3; 7 nucleotides align to TRBD2. Germline CDR1 and CDR2: SGHTA and FQGNSA. V lost 1 base to trimming and J lost 3 bases; unmatched junction nucleotides: 4. The CDR3 contains 15 residues. The CDR3 bases are TGTGCCAGCAGCTTAGTCCAACTAGCGACAGATACGCAGTATTTT. Translating it yields CASSLVQLATDTQYF.

The CDR3 DNA reads as TGTGCCAGCAGCCCCACTAGCGGGGGCTACAATGAGCAGTTCTTC. Its protein product is CASSPTSGGYNEQFF. The J gene is TRBJ2-1, the V gene TRBV7-3; 11 bases map to TRBD2. The germline CDR1 and CDR2 sequences are SGHTA and FQGTGA. The V and J ends lost 5 bases and 3 bases, in that order; junction bases with no gene match: 3. The CDR3 is 15 amino acids.

This chain links TRBV2 with TRBJ1-5; D call uncertain. CDR3 length: 14 amino acids. Trimming stripped 10 bases from V and 0 bases from J, with 13 bases between. Germline V gene data show CDR1 as SNHLY and CDR2 as FYNNEI. The CDR3 DNA is TGTGCCACCCGAGGGTCGTATAGCAATCAGCCCCAGCATTTT. It encodes CATRGSYSNQPQHF.

This chain joins TRBV7-2 and TRBJ2-7; 8 nucleotides align to TRBD1. Trimming took 5 bases from V and 5 from J; bases not matched to a gene: 8. The length of the CDR3 is 14 residues. CDR1 is SGHTA and CDR2 is FQGNSA in the germline V gene. CDR3 sequence (DNA): TGTGCCAGCAGCCCTGGACAGGGTAGAGACGAGCAGTACTTC. Amino acids: CASSPGQGRDEQYF. Combining the CDR3 with reference TRBV7-2 and TRBJ2-7 gives the whole variable domain GAGVSQSPSNKVTEKGKDVELRCDPISGHTALYWYRQSLGQGLEFLIYFQGNSAPDKSGLPSDRFSAERTGGSVSTLTIQRTQQEDSAVYLCASSPGQGRDEQYFGPGTRLTVT.

This chain links TRBV6-6 with TRBJ1-5; D possibly corresponds to TRBD1 (5 bases). The CDR3 is made up of 15 amino acids. Germline CDR1 is MNHNY and CDR2 is SVGAGI (reference sequence). V lost 2 bases and J lost 2, with 10 bases in between. CDR3 in amino acids: CASSYVAGGNQPQHF. The CDR3 coding sequence is TGTGCCAGCAGTTACGTTGCGGGGGGCAATCAGCCCCAGCATTTT.

This clone was recorded many times. This rearrangement joins TRBV9 to TRBJ2-5, with a tentative D call TRBD1 (5 bases). CDR1 SGDLS and CDR2 YYNGEE come from the germline V gene. The V end was cut by 6 bases, the J end by 6 bases, with 15 bases between. The CDR3 spans 13 residues. CDR3 sequence: CASKDQGSQTQYF. Written as DNA, the CDR3 is TGTGCCAGCAAGGACCAGGGTAGTCAGACCCAGTACTTC.

In its sample, this clone was seen a few times. The chain carries TRBV6-1 and TRBJ1-1; 9 bases agree with TRBD1. CDR1 and CDR2 from the germline V gene are MNHNS and SASEGT. The CDR3 contains 14 residues. V dropped 8 bases and J dropped 4; count of bases not matched to a gene: 8. CDR3 DNA sequence: TGTGCCAGCTGTGGACAGGGGAAAGGCACTGAAGCTTTCTTT. This translates into CASCGQGKGTEAFF.

This clone was seen a few times. The chain combines TRBV5-1 with TRBJ2-7; maybe TRBD1 (8 bases). Deletions cut 5 bases from V and 7 bases from J, with 22 bases between. This CDR3 region has 15 residues. CDR1 and CDR2 (germline): SGHRS, YFSETQ. This CDR3 is CASRLLGQGGLEQYF. CDR3 DNA: TGCGCCAGCAGACTTCTAGGACAGGGAGGGTTGGAGCAGTACTTC.

On this clone: Possible read error: a much larger clone is one base away. This chain uses TRBV11-3 with TRBJ1-1, with a tentative D call TRBD1 (6 bases). With 5 bases removed from V and 3 bases from J, the gap between germline ends came to 10 bases. This CDR3 spans 13 amino acids. CDR1 and CDR2 (germline): SGHNT, YENEEA. This CDR3 is CASSRNRDTEAFF. CDR3 nucleotides: TGTGCCAGCAGCCGGAACAGGGACACTGAAGCTTTCTTT.

This clone was detected a few times. The rearrangement uses TRBV5-6 and TRBJ2-7, with 7 bases fitting TRBD2. Germline V gene data show CDR1 as SGHDT and CDR2 as YYEEEE. After removal of 4 bases from V and 7 bases from J, the junction contained 11 bases not matched to a gene. The CDR3 has 14 amino acids. CDR3 in DNA: TGTGCCAGCAGCCCGGGCCAGGGAGGGGCTGAGCAGTACTTC. This gives the protein CASSPGQGGAEQYF.

The chain joins TRBV19 to TRBJ2-7; possibly TRBD1 for D (5 bases). The CDR3 runs 16 residues. Germline CDR1 LNHDA, CDR2 SQIVND (reference sequence). The V end was cut by 6 bases, the J end by 0 bases, with 18 bases between. The CDR3 coding sequence is TGTGCCAGTAGAGGGGCGGTTTCAGAGGTCTCCTACGAGCAGTACTTC. Residues: CASRGAVSEVSYEQYF.

Only a few counts were recorded for this clone. This chain joins TRBV7-2 and TRBJ2-5, with a weak D call TRBD2 (6 bases). V dropped 2 bases and J dropped 5 bases, with 18 bases sitting between them. The germline V gene encodes CDR1 SGHTA and CDR2 FQGNSA. This CDR3 is 16 amino acids long. CDR3 region: CASSLILGGAGETQYF. The CDR3 region has the DNA TGTGCCAGCAGCTTAATCTTAGGAGGGGCCGGGGAGACCCAGTACTTC.

This clone was counted between two and nine times. CDR3 in DNA: TGTGCCAGCAGTGCCGGAAACAGCTACTATGGCTACACCTTC. As protein: CASSAGNSYYGYTF. This chain connects TRBV6-6 to TRBJ1-2; D unclear. This CDR3 has 14 residues. Between the trimmed V and J ends, which lost 5 bases and 3 bases, there was a span of 13 bases. The germline V gene has CDR1 MNHNY and CDR2 SVGAGI (reference sequence).